These T cell receptor beta chains were read from a single sample in a study of human T cells and chemical hapten exposure. TCRdb reprocessed the RACE reads with MiXCR, giving one entry per CDR3 protein. The sample consists of 70,000 or so distinct CDR3 sequences, 8.5% to 14% of them appearing once. The input for sequencing was whole blood, taken in connection with sensitization to the hapten diphenylcyclopropenone (DPC). All receptors come from a woman in her forties or fifties with alopecia areata. Some clones in this sample may be carry-over from other donors' samples. CDR3s leave out the opening cysteine and the closing phenylalanine or tryptophan. Each record gives: V gene, J gene, CDR3 protein.

>TRBV28|TRBJ1-4
ASSYRKPTNEKLF
>TRBV6-1|TRBJ1-1
ASSERGQDLEAF
>TRBV4-3|TRBJ2-3
ASSQDPARDGTDTQY
>TRBV28|TRBJ2-7
ASSSGDEQY
>TRBV28|TRBJ1-2
ASSFLGQGLGYT
>TRBV11-2|TRBJ1-6
ASSFLTGEGSPLH
>TRBV3-1|TRBJ2-7
ASSRTEYEQY
>TRBV28|TRBJ2-7
ASSSGQFHEQY
>TRBV28|TRBJ1-5
ASSYSRPQH
>TRBV28|TRBJ2-4
ATSTLAKNIQY
>TRBV11-2|TRBJ1-1
ASSSWGSLNTEAF
>TRBV28|TRBJ2-7
ASSSDRIAGYEQY
>TRBV6-6|TRBJ1-6
ASSYSRGTSNSPLH
>TRBV20-1|TRBJ1-1
STHVNTEAF
>TRBV29-1|TRBJ1-1
SVRQGVNTEAF
>TRBV5-1|TRBJ1-4
TSSEVARGEKLF
>TRBV7-2|TRBJ1-4
ASSSPPKPNEKLF
>TRBV6-6|TRBJ2-1
ASSLGQGAPF
>TRBV7-6|TRBJ2-3
ASSLATSGSGSDTQY
>TRBV18|TRBJ2-3
ASSPTTGWTDTQY
>TRBV7-2|TRBJ1-4
ASSSQGLTNEKLF
>TRBV11-3|TRBJ2-1
ASSFGLGQGDYNEQF
>TRBV6-6|TRBJ2-5
ASGETQY
>TRBV7-2|TRBJ2-5
ASSLGGLAGQSGTQY
>TRBV11-2|TRBJ2-1
ASSLAAREQF
>TRBV29-1|TRBJ1-1
SVEDMSTEAF
>TRBV15|TRBJ1-2
ATSRDRDGKYGYT
>TRBV2|TRBJ2-2
ASSSGNGGELF
>TRBV7-9|TRBJ2-7
ASSLTSDNTRPYEQY
>TRBV10-2|TRBJ1-5
AGTDGLINQPQH
>TRBV6-1|TRBJ2-1
ASLNPGLANEQF
>TRBV5-1|TRBJ2-7
ASSLDKVAGGYEQY
>TRBV29-1|TRBJ2-3
SVDLGQGRADTQY
>TRBV27|TRBJ2-1
ASSSGLAGGPSNEQF
>TRBV10-1|TRBJ1-6
ASSERVRSPLH
>TRBV2|TRBJ1-4
ASSGDRGREKLF
>TRBV29-1|TRBJ2-2
SVGGTSLTGELF
>TRBV23-1|TRBJ2-1
ASSQGYLESSYNEQF
>TRBV4-3|TRBJ2-7
ASSQEGGYSYEQY
>TRBV28|TRBJ1-5
ASRDAARSQPQH
>TRBV6-5|TRBJ1-4
ASSQGAVPNEKLF
>TRBV10-3|TRBJ1-5
AISATGASNQPQH
>TRBV29-1|TRBJ1-1
SVEWGASSTEAF
>TRBV11-2|TRBJ2-6
ASSFSGTGYSGANVLT